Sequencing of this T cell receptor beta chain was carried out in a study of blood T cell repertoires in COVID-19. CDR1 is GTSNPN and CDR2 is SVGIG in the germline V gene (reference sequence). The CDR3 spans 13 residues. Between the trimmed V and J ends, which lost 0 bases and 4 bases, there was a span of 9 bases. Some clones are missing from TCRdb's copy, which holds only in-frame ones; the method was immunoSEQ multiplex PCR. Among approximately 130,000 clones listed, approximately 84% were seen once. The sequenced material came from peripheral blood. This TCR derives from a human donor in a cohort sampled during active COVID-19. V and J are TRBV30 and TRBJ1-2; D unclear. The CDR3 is CAWSVAGIYGYTF. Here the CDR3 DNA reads TGTGCCTGGAGTGTAGCGGGGATCTATGGCTACACCTTC.